Listed here are 27 T cell receptor beta chains from one sample, sequenced in a study of immune heterogeneity within non-small cell lung tumors. Each sample used approximately 590 ng of genomic DNA from bulk tumor tissue. Multiple biopsies spaced far apart were taken from each primary tumor during surgery. Undergoing curative surgery were patients whose non-small cell lung cancer was untreated and newly diagnosed. A first 10-cycle multiplex round used 32 V-gene and 13 J-gene primers on TCR beta CDR3. TCRdb reprocessed the multiplex PCR reads with MiXCR, giving one entry per CDR3 protein. Among 8,500 to 11,000 distinct CDR3 sequences, around 17% were seen once, and the ten largest hold roughly 3.7%. Sequenced sample: lung tumor tissue. These receptors originate from a man aged 40-55 years with non-small cell lung cancer.

By frequency in the sample, this clonotype is medium-sized (0.01 to 0.1%). V is TRBV20-1 and J is TRBJ1-6, with D possibly being TRBD1 (5 bases). V was shortened by 7 bases and J by 6 bases, with 16 bases between the two germline ends. Germline V gene lookup returns CDR1 DFQATT and CDR2 SNEGSKA (reference sequence). CDR3 length: 14 residues. The CDR3 loop is CSVPIDSANSPLHF. The CDR3, as DNA: TGCAGTGTCCCAATAGACAGCGCTAATTCACCCCTCCACTTT.

By sample share, this clonotype is medium-sized. The chain couples TRBV19 to TRBJ1-1; D unclear. Trimming pared 4 bases from V and 8 bases from J, leaving 14 bases between. CDR3 length: 13 amino acids. Germline V gene data show CDR1 as LNHDA and CDR2 as SQIVND (reference sequence). In nucleotides, the CDR3 is TGTGCCAGTAGTACCCTGACGGTCGGGGAAGCTTTCTTT. Residues: CASSTLTVGEAFF.

Concerning this clonotype: The CDR3 does not close with the conserved phenylalanine or tryptophan, likely indicating a read error. J is TRBJ1-2 and V is TRBV6-1; TRBD1 aligns across 9 bases. Germline V gene data show CDR1 as MNHNS and CDR2 as SASEGT. There are 16 residues in the CDR3. The CDR3 loop reads CVSSELWDRVSYGYTS. DNA of the CDR3: TGTGTCAGCAGTGAACTTTGGGACAGGGTATCCTATGGCTACACCTCC.

Points on this clonotype: This is likely a read error, given that the CDR3 carries no conserved phenylalanine or tryptophan at its end. Because the CDR3's place on the DNA is in doubt, the DNA is left out and the CDR3 is given as listed by TCRdb. J is TRBJ2-3 and V is TRBV7-2; the table calls TRBD2, which could not be checked here. The CDR3 extends over 14 residues, inclusive of both ends. CDR1 is SGHTA, CDR2 FQGNSA, per germline. The CDR3 loop is CASSLAGVEQYFGP.

Concerning this clonotype itself: Just one base apart from a much larger clone, this may be a read error. CDR3 protein: CASSTSWSVETQYF. The CDR3 DNA is TGTGCCAGCAGCACCAGCTGGAGCGTAGAGACCCAGTACTTC. The chain is built from TRBV7-9 and TRBJ2-5; D remains ambiguous. The germline V gene encodes CDR1 SEHNR and CDR2 FQNEAQ (reference sequence). The V and J ends lost 5 bases and 4 bases respectively, with 14 bases between them. The length of the CDR3 is 14 residues.

Comments on this clonotype: With a much larger clone just one base away, this may be a read error. V and J are TRBV7-9 and TRBJ2-5; 9 bases line up with TRBD1. This CDR3 has 16 residues. Germline loops: CDR1 SEHNR, CDR2 FQNEAQ (reference sequence). The V gene end was trimmed by 5 bases and the J gene end by 1 base; junction bases not matched to a gene: 8. Here the CDR3 reads CASSKNRTGAQETQYF. The DNA for the CDR3 is TGTGCCAGCAGCAAAAACCGGACAGGGGCCCAAGAGACCCAGTACTTC. The whole variable domain, remainder taken from reference TRBV7-9 and TRBJ2-5, is DTGVSQNPRHKITKRGQNVTFRCDPISEHNRLYWYRQTLGQGPEFLTYFQNEAQLEKSRLLSDRFSAERPKGSFSTLEIQRTEQGDSAMYLCASSKNRTGAQETQYFGPGTRLLVL.

Many counts were recorded for this clonotype. The chain recombines TRBV6-1 with TRBJ2-3; D remains ambiguous. From germline, CDR1 is MNHNS and CDR2 SASEGT. The CDR3 is 12 amino acids. Deletions cut 5 bases from V and 2 bases from J, with 5 bases between. CDR3: CASSLPTDTQYF. The CDR3 DNA follows: TGTGCCAGCAGTCTACCCACAGATACGCAGTATTTT.

This clonotype is classed as medium-sized. This chain uses TRBV28 with TRBJ2-7; 9 bases align to TRBD1. V shed 5 bases and J 1 base; nucleotides not matched to a gene: 6. The germline V gene has CDR1 MDHEN and CDR2 SYDVKM. This CDR3 contains 15 residues. The CDR3 protein is CASSDPGTGSYEQYF. DNA of the CDR3: TGTGCCAGCAGTGACCCCGGGACAGGGTCCTACGAGCAGTACTTC.

The table lists this clonotype with many counts. The genes are TRBV7-2 and TRBJ1-4; tentative D call: TRBD1 (5 bases). Trimming removed 5 bases at V and 8 bases at J, with 12 bases between. The CDR3 runs to 13 residues. Germline V gene lookup returns CDR1 SGHTA and CDR2 FQGNSA. The CDR3: CASSVRVEEKLFF. The CDR3 coding sequence is TGTGCCAGCAGCGTCAGGGTGGAGGAAAAACTGTTTTTT.

This clonotype has at least ten counts. The chain links TRBV20-1 to TRBJ2-1, with TRBD2 matching 8 bases. Germline V CDR1 and CDR2: DFQATT, SNEGSKA (reference sequence). This CDR3 is 18 amino acids long. The J segment lost 6 bases and the V segment lost 5 bases, leaving 21 bases of the junction unmatched. CDR3 residues: CSAVIAGTGTSLGNEQFF. The DNA for the CDR3 is TGCAGTGCTGTGATCGCCGGCACCGGGACTAGTTTAGGCAATGAGCAGTTCTTC.

A single count supports this clonotype. A read error may explain this, as a much larger clone is one base away. The chain combines TRBV25-1 with TRBJ2-7, with TRBD2 matching 9 bases. The V segment lost 8 bases and the J segment 7 bases; nucleotides outside the gene matches: 6. Germline V gene lookup returns CDR1 MGHDK and CDR2 SYGVNS. CDR3 size: 12 residues. The CDR3 sequence: CASGTSPNEQYF. CDR3 sequence (DNA): TGTGCCAGCGGGACTAGCCCGAATGAGCAGTACTTC.

This chain joins TRBV15 and TRBJ2-7; D gene ambiguous. Looked up from germline, CDR1 is LNHNV and CDR2 is YYDKDF (reference sequence). The CDR3 extends over 13 amino acids. Trimming pared 0 bases from V and 5 bases from J, leaving 8 bases between. This chain's CDR3 is CATSRDFEDEQYF. CDR3 bases: TGTGCCACCAGCAGAGATTTTGAGGACGAGCAGTACTTC. The full variable domain, in which reference TRBV15 and TRBJ2-7 provide the parts outside the CDR3, is DAMVIQNPRYQVTQFGKPVTLSCSQTLNHNVMYWYQQKSSQAPKLLFHYYDKDFNNEADTPDNFQSRRPNTSFCFLDIRSPGLGDTAMYLCATSRDFEDEQYFGPGTRLTVT.

The rearrangement uses TRBV12-3 or TRBV12-4 and TRBJ2-5; maybe TRBD2 (7 bases). CDR3 length equals 14 residues. With 5 bases removed from V and 9 bases from J, the gap between germline ends came to 19 bases. CDR3 nucleotide sequence: TGTGCCAGCAGTGTGGGGGGGGGGGGGCCGTCCCAGTACTTC. Translating gives CASSVGGGGPSQYF.

This clonotype is medium-sized by share. J is TRBJ2-6 and V is TRBV25-1; unclear D gene. V was shortened by 6 bases and J by 2 bases, with 5 bases between the two germline ends. The germline V gene encodes CDR1 MGHDK and CDR2 SYGVNS. This CDR3 is built from 13 residues. CDR3 in DNA: TGTGCCAGCAGGAATCCTGGGGCCAACGTCCTGACTTTC. Protein sequence: CASRNPGANVLTF.

This clonotype showed up many times. The V gene is TRBV27, the J gene TRBJ2-6; D possibly corresponds to TRBD2 (5 bases). The CDR3 covers 19 residues. The V end was cut by 5 bases, the J end by 0 bases, with 20 bases between. CDR1 is MNHEY and CDR2 is SMNVEV in the germline V gene (reference sequence). The CDR3 sequence: CASSPLGSGGTSGANVLTF. As DNA, the CDR3 is TGTGCCAGCAGTCCCCTGGGTAGTGGAGGTACCTCTGGGGCCAACGTCCTGACTTTC. Filled out from reference TRBV27 and TRBJ2-6, the complete variable domain reads EAQVTQNPRYLITVTGKKLTVTCSQNMNHEYMSWYRQDPGLGLRQIYYSMNVEVTDKGDVPEGYKVSRKEKRNFPLILESPSPNQTSLYFCASSPLGSGGTSGANVLTFGAGSRLTVL.

This clonotype was counted ten times or more. The chain is built from TRBV19 and TRBJ1-1, with a weak D call TRBD1 (5 bases). V was shortened by 6 bases and J by 0 bases, with 17 bases between the two germline ends. From germline, CDR1 is LNHDA and CDR2 SQIVND (reference sequence). CDR3 length equals 16 residues. The CDR3 loop reads CASSPPQGFMNTEAFF. The CDR3 DNA reads TGTGCCAGTAGCCCACCTCAGGGCTTTATGAACACTGAAGCTTTCTTT.

This clonotype is classed as medium-sized. The J gene is TRBJ1-1, the V gene TRBV28; maybe TRBD1 (5 bases). Germline CDR1 is MDHEN and CDR2 is SYDVKM. The CDR3 has 13 residues. With 3 bases removed from V and 1 base from J, the gap between germline ends came to 6 bases. DNA of the CDR3: TGTGCCAGCAGTTTCACAGGGAACACTGAAGCTTTCTTT. The encoded protein is CASSFTGNTEAFF.

By sample share, this clonotype is medium-sized. This chain links TRBV2 with TRBJ2-7, with 10 bases lining up with TRBD1. J was trimmed by 3 bases and V by 6 bases; bases with no gene match: 8. CDR3 length equals 15 residues. The germline CDR1 and CDR2 sequences are SNHLY and FYNNEI. The CDR3 here is CASRLTGTGDYEQYF. CDR3 nucleotide sequence: TGTGCCAGCAGATTAACTGGGACAGGGGACTACGAGCAGTACTTC.

This clonotype is deemed medium-sized. The V gene is TRBV28, the J gene TRBJ1-2, with 8 bases matching TRBD1. After removal of 6 bases from V and 4 bases from J, the junction contained 13 bases not matched to a gene. Germline assignment: CDR1 MDHEN and CDR2 SYDVKM. This CDR3 has 16 amino acids. CDR3 protein: CASRELNRGEGYGYTF. CDR3 DNA: TGTGCCAGCAGAGAACTAAACAGGGGGGAAGGCTATGGCTACACCTTC.

This clonotype qualifies as medium-sized. The CDR3 region is CASKTTLSGNTIYF. The CDR3 coding sequence is TGTGCCAGTAAGACCACCCTTTCTGGAAACACCATATATTTT. The chain combines TRBV19 with TRBJ1-3, with no clear D. Germline V CDR1 and CDR2: LNHDA, SQIVND (reference sequence). This CDR3 comprises 14 residues. Trimming stripped 7 bases from V and 1 base from J, with 11 bases between. The full variable domain, its missing parts supplied by reference TRBV19 and TRBJ1-3, is DGGITQSPKYLFRKEGQNVTLSCEQNLNHDAMYWYRQDPGQGLRLIYYSQIVNDFQKGDIAEGYSVSREKKESFPLTVTSAQKNPTAFYLCASKTTLSGNTIYFGEGSWLTVV.

This clonotype is medium-sized (0.01 to 0.1%) by share. V usage is TRBV6-2 or TRBV6-3 and J usage is TRBJ2-3; 7 bases line up with TRBD1. The germline gives CDR1 MNHEY, CDR2 SVGEGT. Germline trimming cut 6 bases from V and 3 bases from J; bases unmatched to any gene: 6. CDR3 length: 14 amino acids. This chain's CDR3 is CASRPGQITDTQYF. In DNA, the CDR3 is TGTGCCAGCAGGCCGGGACAGATTACAGATACGCAGTATTTT.

V and J are TRBV2 and TRBJ2-3; no reliable D call. Germline-derived CDR1 and CDR2 are SNHLY and FYNNEI. V dropped 4 bases and J dropped 6 bases, with 8 bases sitting between them. CDR3 length: 12 residues. The CDR3 reads CASSVLGDTQYF. CDR3 coding DNA: TGTGCCAGCAGTGTCCTCGGGGATACGCAGTATTTT.

This clonotype has at least ten counts. CDR3 region: CASSVIAGEGDTQYF. The CDR3 coding sequence is TGTGCCAGCAGCGTAATAGCGGGGGAGGGGGATACGCAGTATTTT. The rearrangement joins TRBV7-3 to TRBJ2-3; TRBD2 matches at 9 bases. This CDR3 is built from 15 residues. The V gene's germline CDR1 is SGHTA and CDR2 FQGTGA. After removal of 5 bases from V and 6 bases from J, the junction contained 9 bases not matched to a gene.

By frequency in the sample, this clonotype is medium-sized. The rearrangement joins TRBV20-1 to TRBJ1-2, with 10 nucleotides matching TRBD1. Trimming took 5 bases from V and 2 from J; bases not matched to a gene: 11. The germline V gene encodes CDR1 DFQATT and CDR2 SNEGSKA (reference sequence). The CDR3 runs to 16 residues. In nucleotides, the CDR3 is TGCAGTGCTCGAGGGACAGGGGAGATTGGCAACTATGGCTACACCTTC. This encodes CSARGTGEIGNYGYTF.

V usage is TRBV3-1 and J usage is TRBJ2-2, with no clear D. This CDR3 comprises 14 residues. Germline V gene lookup returns CDR1 LGHDT and CDR2 YNNKEL (reference sequence). V lost 4 bases and J lost 6, with 12 bases in between. CDR3 sequence (DNA): TGTGCCAGCAGCCGACTGTCCCTTCCCGGGGAGCTGTTTTTT. Translated: CASSRLSLPGELFF.

In its sample, this clonotype was seen many times. The chain uses TRBV29-1 and TRBJ2-7; TRBD1 aligns across 7 bases. Germline V lookup: CDR1 SQVTM, CDR2 ANQGSEA. The CDR3 is made up of 12 amino acids. With V trimmed by 4 bases and J by 2 bases, 2 bases remained unmatched. The CDR3 loop reads CSVVTGAYEQYF. The CDR3 coding sequence is TGCAGCGTTGTTACAGGGGCCTACGAGCAGTACTTC.

This clonotype rates as medium-sized. The chain combines TRBV27 with TRBJ2-7; possible D gene TRBD1, 5 bases. V gave up 0 bases and J gave up 3 bases, with 15 bases separating them. The germline V gene encodes CDR1 MNHEY and CDR2 SMNVEV (reference sequence). There are 16 residues in the CDR3. This chain's CDR3 is CASSLSGRAKVYEQYF. The CDR3 DNA is TGTGCCAGCAGTTTATCTGGCAGGGCTAAGGTCTACGAGCAGTACTTC.